The clone carrying this TCR beta chain came up a few times. The antigen remains undetermined. The sample originates from a study of CD8+ T cells in alopecia areata. Study summary: Treated individuals took tofacitinib by mouth, 5 to 10 mg twice daily.

cDNA prepared by RNA extraction and subsequent reverse transcription served as the template for sequencing. Assay used: immunoSEQ multiplex PCR; TCRdb lists only in-frame clones, some missing. This table has fewer than 250,000 clones, roughly three fifths appearing once. Broader study findings: Compared with normal scalp, lesional scalp had higher clonality and more expanded CD8+ clones. Scalp and blood samples kept many expanded lesional clones throughout tofacitinib.

Noted treatment: oral pan-JAK inhibitor, 5-10 mg twice daily. This CDR3 comprises 14 residues. Germline-derived CDR1 and CDR2 are SNHLY and FYNNEI. Trimming removed 5 bases at V and 4 bases at J, with 14 bases between. The sample here was CD4+ T cells sorted from blood, taken at week 4, from a patient treated with tofacitinib. The sequence came from a human donor with alopecia areata. The chain links TRBV2 to TRBJ1-1; D is perhaps TRBD1 (5 bases). For the CDR3, the DNA is TGTGCCAGCAGTACCGGGACTTGGGGCACTGAAGCTTTCTTT. The encoded protein is CASSTGTWGTEAFF.